The 30 T cell receptor beta chains presented below share a single source sample, sequenced in a study of CD8 T cells in ankylosing spondylitis. Broader study findings: The study identified a TCR beta motif of eight highly homologous variants that appeared characteristic of ankylosing spondylitis blood.

TCRdb fed the 5' RACE reads into MiXCR, producing one record per CDR3 protein. In the table there are approximately 400,000 distinct CDR3 sequences, roughly 15% of which are singletons. Their antigens remain unidentified. Sequenced sample: blood, either unsorted or a sorted T cell fraction (not recorded which). The source is a male donor with ankylosing spondylitis.

The V call is TRBV20-1, the J call TRBJ2-5; D might be TRBD1 or TRBD2, each matching 5 bases. Germline lookup yields CDR1 DFQATT and CDR2 SNEGSKA (reference sequence). Trimming pared 6 bases from V and 4 bases from J, leaving 30 bases between. This CDR3 is built from 18 residues. In nucleotides, the CDR3 is TGCAGTGCGGTCGGGGACCGCAAGGCTGGGTCCTTTCTAGAGACCCAGTACTTC. It specifies CSAVGDRKAGSFLETQYF.

CDR3 protein: CASSLNRGLNQPQHF. CDR3 bases: TGTGCCAGCAGTTTAAACAGGGGACTCAATCAGCCCCAGCATTTT. V and J are TRBV27 and TRBJ1-5; 7 nucleotides match TRBD1. CDR1 is MNHEY and CDR2 is SMNVEV in the germline V gene (reference sequence). The V segment lost 2 bases and the J segment 3 bases; nucleotides outside the gene matches: 4. This CDR3 is 15 amino acids long.

In this sample, this clonotype turned up a few times. The chain has TRBV7-8 and TRBJ2-2, with 8 bases identical to TRBD2. V gave up 5 bases and J gave up 7 bases; unmatched junction bases: 9. CDR1 and CDR2 from the germline V gene are SGHVS and FQNEAQ. The CDR3 loop spans 15 amino acids. This CDR3 reads CASSLQGREGGELFF. Written as DNA, the CDR3 is TGTGCCAGCAGCCTACAAGGACGGGAGGGCGGGGAGCTGTTTTTT.

The chain carries TRBV2 and TRBJ2-1; 7 bases align to TRBD1. The trim removed 4 bases at V and 10 bases at J, leaving 7 bases unmatched. CDR3 size: 13 residues. Germline lookup yields CDR1 SNHLY and CDR2 FYNNEI. Here the CDR3 reads CASSVGQGVEQFF. Here the CDR3 DNA reads TGTGCCAGCAGTGTTGGGCAGGGGGTAGAGCAGTTCTTC.

The chain carries TRBV7-2 and TRBJ2-5, with D possibly TRBD2 on 8 matching bases. CDR1 is SGHTA and CDR2 is FQGNSA in the germline V gene. This CDR3 spans 17 amino acids. Trimming took off 4 bases at V and 0 bases at J, with 18 bases between the two ends. CDR3 sequence reads: CASSSGRGRGDQETQYF. The CDR3 DNA is TGTGCCAGCAGCTCCGGGAGGGGGCGGGGGGACCAAGAGACCCAGTACTTC. Variable domain in full (rest from reference TRBV7-2 and TRBJ2-5): GAGVSQSPSNKVTEKGKDVELRCDPISGHTALYWYRQSLGQGLEFLIYFQGNSAPDKSGLPSDRFSAERTGGSVSTLTIQRTQQEDSAVYLCASSSGRGRGDQETQYFGPGTRLLVL.

This clonotype was observed many times. The CDR3 nucleotides read TGTGCCAGTAAGAGCTCCTATAATTCACCCCTCCACTTT. It is translated as CASKSSYNSPLHF. V is TRBV12-3 or TRBV12-4 and J is TRBJ1-6; D is undetermined. The CDR3 consists of 13 residues. Trimming stripped 9 bases from V and 0 bases from J, with 6 bases between.

The chain employs TRBV11-3 and TRBJ1-6; the D gene is possibly TRBD1 (6 bases). V lost 4 bases, J lost 5 bases, and 12 bases lay in between. Germline V gene sequence: CDR1 SGHNT, CDR2 YENEEA. This CDR3 has 15 amino acids. CDR3 amino acids: CASSSRTEHNSPLHF. The CDR3 region has the DNA TGTGCCAGCAGCTCCCGGACAGAGCATAATTCACCCCTCCACTTT.

This clonotype was counted many times. The rearrangement joins TRBV5-1 to TRBJ2-1; D gene ambiguous. There are 15 residues in the CDR3. CDR1 and CDR2 from the germline V gene are SGHRS and YFSETQ. Trimming removed 1 base from V and 0 bases from J, with 8 bases in between. CDR3: CASSLPRDSYNEQFF. The CDR3 nucleotides are TGCGCCAGCAGCTTGCCTCGAGACTCCTACAATGAGCAGTTCTTC.

This clonotype was seen only a few times. The chain has TRBV12-3 or TRBV12-4 and TRBJ2-1; 7 bases fit TRBD2. This CDR3 is 15 amino acids long. Trimming took 3 bases from V and 9 from J; bases not matched to a gene: 11. CDR3 coding DNA: TGTGCCAGCAGTTTTAATCAGGGAGGGGTTGCTGAGCAGTTCTTC. Its protein is CASSFNQGGVAEQFF.

This clonotype was recorded a few times. The chain joins TRBV6-1 to TRBJ1-1, with D tentatively TRBD1 (5 bases). Trimming stripped 5 bases from V and 0 bases from J, with 7 bases between. The germline V gene encodes CDR1 MNHNS and CDR2 SASEGT. This CDR3 has 13 amino acids. The DNA for the CDR3 is TGTGCCAGCAGTATGACAGTGAACACTGAAGCTTTCTTT. This codes for CASSMTVNTEAFF.

This clonotype was observed a few times. The genes are TRBV20-1 and TRBJ1-1; D ambiguous. The CDR3 covers 15 residues. Per germline, CDR1 DFQATT and CDR2 SNEGSKA (reference sequence). Trimming left V 2 bases short and J 2 bases short, with 15 bases between. CDR3 region: CSARSPKSRNTEAFF. In DNA, the CDR3 is TGCAGTGCTAGATCCCCGAAGAGCAGAAACACTGAAGCTTTCTTT.

V is TRBV5-1 and J is TRBJ2-5; 10 bases line up with TRBD1. CDR1 is SGHRS and CDR2 is YFSETQ in the germline V gene. The V segment lost 0 bases and the J segment 4 bases; nucleotides outside the gene matches: 6. This CDR3 is 16 amino acids long. The CDR3 nucleotides are TGCGCCAGCAGCTTGGACGGGACAGGGGCAAGAGAGACCCAGTACTTC. It is translated as CASSLDGTGARETQYF.

The V and J genes are TRBV3-1 and TRBJ2-3, with 7 bases aligning to TRBD2. The CDR3 consists of 16 residues. The ends lost 0 bases at V and 0 bases at J; junction bases unmatched: 3. Germline V gene lookup returns CDR1 LGHDT and CDR2 YNNKEL (reference sequence). The CDR3 loop is CASSQDGRGSTDTQYF. Here the CDR3 DNA reads TGTGCCAGCAGCCAAGATGGGCGGGGGAGCACAGATACGCAGTATTTT.

The V and J genes are TRBV2 and TRBJ2-2; unclear D gene. The germline V gene encodes CDR1 SNHLY and CDR2 FYNNEI. V lost 2 bases and J 1 base, leaving 2 bases between the germline ends. The CDR3 is 13 residues long. The CDR3 loop is CASSEWNTGELFF. DNA of the CDR3: TGTGCCAGCAGTGAATGGAACACCGGGGAGCTGTTTTTT.

The V and J genes are TRBV5-1 and TRBJ1-1; 7 bases match TRBD1. The ends lost 0 bases at V and 7 bases at J; junction bases unmatched: 6. Germline CDR1 is SGHRS and CDR2 is YFSETQ. The CDR3 length is 14 residues. The CDR3 loop reads CASSLAGTASEAFF. CDR3 sequence (DNA): TGCGCCAGCAGCTTGGCCGGGACAGCTAGTGAAGCTTTCTTT.

The V and J genes are TRBV20-1 and TRBJ1-4; TRBD1 aligns across 9 bases. The CDR3 sequence is 18 residues long. Germline CDR1 is DFQATT and CDR2 is SNEGSKA (reference sequence). V was pared by 5 bases and J by 5 bases, with 18 bases of the junction left unmatched. The CDR3 sequence is CSASTGGWPFGENEKLFF. The DNA of the CDR3 is TGCAGTGCTTCGACAGGGGGATGGCCCTTTGGGGAAAATGAAAAACTGTTTTTT.

This clonotype appeared a few times. The rearrangement links TRBV6-5 to TRBJ1-4; no definite D call. CDR1 and CDR2 from the germline V gene are MNHEY and SVGAGI. V was clipped by 2 bases and J by 5 bases, with 12 bases between them. CDR3 length: 15 amino acids. The CDR3 region is CASSYGGSLNEKLFF. The CDR3 DNA sequence: TGTGCCAGCAGTTACGGTGGGAGTTTGAATGAAAAACTGTTTTTT.

This clonotype was seen at least ten times. The chain is built from TRBV5-1 and TRBJ2-3; D gene unclear. This CDR3 has 12 residues. Germline assignment: CDR1 SGHRS and CDR2 YFSETQ. V gave up 1 base and J gave up 7 bases, with 7 bases separating them. The CDR3 sequence is CASSLTENTQYF. The CDR3 DNA reads as TGCGCCAGCAGCTTGACAGAGAATACGCAGTATTTT.

J is TRBJ1-2 and V is TRBV9; 9 positions agree with TRBD1. The junction had 10 bases not matched to a gene; V was cut back by 3 bases and J by 7 bases. The CDR3 has 15 residues. Germline-derived CDR1 and CDR2 are SGDLS and YYNGEE. For the CDR3, the DNA is TGTGCCAGCAGCGCCAAAACAGGGGGCTCTCGTGGCTACACCTTC. It yields the protein CASSAKTGGSRGYTF.

This clonotype was counted a few times. J is TRBJ2-7 and V is TRBV3-1; D is unclear. The germline V and J ends were trimmed by 4 bases and 5 bases, with 21 bases remaining between them. The CDR3 consists of 16 residues. Germline lookup yields CDR1 LGHDT and CDR2 YNNKEL (reference sequence). CDR3 sequence reads: CASSLDRRTSTHEQYF. Here the CDR3 DNA reads TGTGCCAGCAGCCTGGACCGCCGGACCTCGACCCACGAGCAGTACTTC.

The chain combines TRBV9 with TRBJ2-7; D is perhaps TRBD1 (5 bases). Trimming stripped 1 base from V and 12 bases from J, with 11 bases between. This CDR3 region has 11 residues. The germline V gene encodes CDR1 SGDLS and CDR2 YYNGEE. The CDR3 sequence is CASSVQGMWYF. CDR3 bases: TGTGCCAGCAGCGTACAGGGTATGTGGTACTTC.

This clonotype showed up just a few times. The chain carries TRBV5-1 and TRBJ1-1; TRBD1 matches at 7 bases. This CDR3 is built from 13 residues. From germline, CDR1 is SGHRS and CDR2 YFSETQ. Losses at the gene ends were 4 bases for V and 4 bases for J; bases not matched to a gene: 4. DNA of the CDR3: TGCGCCAGCAGCGCCCAGGGGGGCACTGAAGCTTTCTTT. Its translation is CASSAQGGTEAFF.

The table lists this clonotype with a few counts. This chain links TRBV27 with TRBJ1-1; possibly TRBD1 for D (5 bases). V lost 8 bases to trimming and J lost 5 bases, with 15 bases between them. Germline values: CDR1 MNHEY, CDR2 SMNVEV (reference sequence). This CDR3 has 13 residues. CDR3 bases: TGTGCCAGCCCGCCGGCGGGGCGGACTGAAGCTTTCTTT. Translating gives CASPPAGRTEAFF.

The rearrangement uses TRBV5-1 and TRBJ2-3, with 7 positions matching TRBD2. CDR3 size: 17 residues. Germline CDR1 and CDR2: SGHRS and YFSETQ. V lost 7 bases and J lost 1; bases outside the gene matches: 15. The CDR3 is CASSSGGGNAGTDTQYF. CDR3 nucleotide sequence: TGCGCCAGCTCCTCTGGCGGGGGTAACGCCGGCACAGATACGCAGTATTTT. The complete variable domain, with remaining parts taken from reference TRBV5-1 and TRBJ2-3, reads KAGVTQTPRYLIKTRGQQVTLSCSPISGHRSVSWYQQTPGQGLQFLFEYFSETQRNKGNFPGRFSGRQFSNSRSEMNVSTLELGDSALYLCASSSGGGNAGTDTQYFGPGTRLTVL.

This clonotype was picked up many times. The V call is TRBV5-1, the J call TRBJ1-1; a weak D match, TRBD1 (6 bases). The V end was cut by 4 bases, the J end by 5 bases, with 15 bases between. This CDR3 is 14 amino acids long. Per germline, CDR1 SGHRS and CDR2 YFSETQ. The CDR3 protein is CASSRMAGETEAFF. In DNA, the CDR3 is TGCGCCAGCAGCCGGATGGCAGGGGAAACTGAAGCTTTCTTT.

The chain uses TRBV4-1 and TRBJ1-2; D unclear. This CDR3 contains 14 residues. The germline V and J ends were trimmed by 0 bases and 5 bases, with 10 bases remaining between them. CDR1 MGHRA and CDR2 YSYEKL come from the germline V gene. CDR3 bases: TGCGCCAGCAGCCAAGATCCACAGTCATATGGCTACACCTTC. Amino acids: CASSQDPQSYGYTF.

This clonotype was seen a handful of times. In DNA, the CDR3 is TGTGCCAGCAGTTTGGGGGGACCGCTGAACACCGGGGAGCTGTTTTTT. Amino acids: CASSLGGPLNTGELFF. J is TRBJ2-2 and V is TRBV27, with a tentative D call TRBD2 (6 bases). This CDR3 has 16 amino acids. V lost 3 bases to trimming and J lost 1 base, with 12 bases between them. In germline, CDR1 is MNHEY, CDR2 SMNVEV (reference sequence).

The gene calls are TRBV5-1 and TRBJ2-1, with 7 bases identical to TRBD2. The CDR3 runs to 15 residues. Germline V lookup: CDR1 SGHRS, CDR2 YFSETQ. V gave up 3 bases and J gave up 8 bases; unmatched junction bases: 11. The CDR3 DNA reads TGCGCCAGCAGCTATCGTTGGGGGAGGGCCTATGAGCAGTTCTTC. This gives the protein CASSYRWGRAYEQFF.

Of note for this clonotype: One end of the junction varies from germline; a read error may be responsible. J is TRBJ2-3 and V is TRBV7-7; 10 bases are shared with TRBD2. The CDR3 consists of 18 residues. Germline CDR1 and CDR2: SSHAT and FNYEAQ (reference sequence). The CDR3 DNA reads as TGTGCTAGCAGCCCCGCAGCGGGGGGGACAATACGCACAGATACGCAGTATTTT. Amino acid sequence: CASSPAAGGTIRTDTQYF. Based on the CDR3 plus reference TRBV7-7 and TRBJ2-3, the full variable domain is GAGVSQSPRYKVTKRGQDVTLRCDPISSHATLYWYQQALGQGPEFLTYFNYEAQPDKSGLPSDRFSAERPEGSISTLTIQRTEQRDSAMYRCASSPAAGGTIRTDTQYFGPGTRLTVL.

The table lists this clonotype with many counts. The V call is TRBV5-1, the J call TRBJ2-7; TRBD1 agrees at 10 bases. The V and J ends lost 2 bases and 2 bases, in that order; junction bases with no gene match: 10. This CDR3 comprises 17 residues. Per germline, CDR1 SGHRS and CDR2 YFSETQ. The CDR3 DNA reads as TGCGCCAGCAGCTTCCGGGACAGGGGACAACCGACCTACGAGCAGTACTTC. Encoded protein: CASSFRDRGQPTYEQYF. Supplemented by reference TRBV5-1 and TRBJ2-7, the full variable domain reads KAGVTQTPRYLIKTRGQQVTLSCSPISGHRSVSWYQQTPGQGLQFLFEYFSETQRNKGNFPGRFSGRQFSNSRSEMNVSTLELGDSALYLCASSFRDRGQPTYEQYFGPGTRLTVT.